This T cell receptor beta chain appears in the sequencing data of a study of spatial heterogeneity in lung cancer. About the research overall: Compared with alpha-chain sequences, beta-chain sequences were consistently detected in greater numbers. The mean occurrence of each unique TCR and UMI combination in raw reads exceeded eight.

With respect to this clonotype: Being off target in a library aimed at alpha chains, this beta chain has a size of little meaning.

Germline V gives CDR1 DFQATT, CDR2 SNEGSKA (reference sequence). V was cut by 3 bases and J by 1 base, with 5 bases left in between. The CDR3 contains 12 residues. Noted time point: sample taken at primary tumor resection. Tumor, nontumor lung or frozen PBMC supplied whole RNA, sequenced without sorting. Untreated early-stage non-small cell lung cancer patients, some 70 in total, were the donors. All TCR cDNA molecules were individually tagged with a unique molecular identifier. TCRdb reprocessed the 5' RACE reads with MiXCR, giving one entry per CDR3 protein. Of approximately 6,900 distinct CDR3 sequences listed, roughly 3.8% are singletons.

V gene TRBV20-1 combines with J gene TRBJ2-3; a weak D match, TRBD2 (5 bases). Material: normal lung tissue next to the tumor, obtained at surgery. This TCR was recovered from a female donor with early-stage non-small cell lung cancer. CDR3 amino acids: CSASGGTDTQYF. Here the CDR3 DNA reads TGCAGTGCTAGCGGGGGCACAGATACGCAGTATTTT.